One sample yielded the 17 T cell receptor beta chains listed below, sequenced in a study of cytomegalovirus exposure and HLA in healthy donors. This PCR relied on a set of 60 Vbeta primers and 13 Jbeta primers. Clones were read by immunoSEQ multiplex PCR, and TCRdb kept only the in-frame ones, dropping some. This table has more than 65,000 clones, 60% to 85% appearing once. The sequenced sample consisted of PBMCs. All receptors derive from a man aged 18 to 29 in good health and CMV-seropositive.

The chain is built from TRBV6-5 and TRBJ2-5; 11 bases are a match to TRBD2. CDR3 size: 15 residues. The germline V gene has CDR1 MNHEY and CDR2 SVGAGI. J was trimmed by 3 bases and V by 11 bases; bases with no gene match: 11. This CDR3 is CAAGTSGYPEETQYF. In DNA form, the CDR3 reads TGTGCCGCCGGGACTAGCGGATACCCTGAAGAGACCCAGTACTTC.

This clone was seen just once. The gene calls are TRBV29-1 and TRBJ2-1; no clear D. Germline assignment: CDR1 SQVTM and CDR2 ANQGSEA. This CDR3 spans 12 amino acids. With 8 bases removed from V and 0 bases from J, the gap between germline ends came to 8 bases. The CDR3: CSIIVSYNEQFF. CDR3 DNA: TGCAGCATTATAGTCTCCTACAATGAGCAGTTCTTC.

The V and J genes are TRBV6-4 and TRBJ2-3; D gene uncertain. This CDR3 comprises 15 residues. V lost 3 bases, J lost 0 bases, and 10 bases lay in between. Per germline, CDR1 MRHNA and CDR2 SNTAGT. CDR3 sequence: CASSESGTSTDTQYF. The CDR3 region has the DNA TGTGCCAGCAGTGAGTCCGGTACTAGCACAGATACGCAGTATTTT.

The rearrangement joins TRBV4-1 to TRBJ2-3; 11 bases are a match to TRBD2. Germline V gives CDR1 MGHRA, CDR2 YSYEKL. This CDR3 region has 18 residues. The ends lost 1 base at V and 2 bases at J; junction bases unmatched: 8. CDR3: CASSQVAGGPVFTDTQYF. DNA for the CDR3: TGCGCCAGCAGCCAAGTAGCGGGAGGGCCCGTGTTCACAGATACGCAGTATTTT.

The V and J genes are TRBV2 and TRBJ2-2; D may be TRBD2 (6 bases). Per germline, CDR1 SNHLY and CDR2 FYNNEI. V gave up 4 bases and J gave up 2 bases, with 11 bases separating them. CDR3 length equals 15 residues. CDR3 coding DNA: TGTGCCAGCAGTGCGGCGGGGCAAAACACCGGGGAGCTGTTTTTT. The encoded protein is CASSAAGQNTGELFF. The full variable domain, rest sourced from reference TRBV2 and TRBJ2-2, is EPEVTQTPSHQVTQMGQEVILRCVPISNHLYFYWYRQILGQKVEFLVSFYNNEISEKSEIFDDQFSVERPDGSNFTLKIRSTKLEDSAMYFCASSAAGQNTGELFFGEGSRLTVL.

DNA for the CDR3: TGCGCCAGCAGCTTAACGGACAGGGGTCGGTTCTTC. Amino acid sequence: CASSLTDRGRFF. J is TRBJ2-1 and V is TRBV5-1; 9 bases line up with TRBD1. Germline V gene data show CDR1 as SGHRS and CDR2 as YFSETQ. V lost 2 bases, J lost 15 bases, and 6 bases stayed unmatched. This CDR3 has 12 amino acids.

This clone appeared once. This chain joins TRBV5-1 and TRBJ2-1; 11 nucleotides match TRBD2. With V trimmed by 0 bases and J by 6 bases, 2 bases remained unmatched. The CDR3 covers 15 residues. Germline V lookup: CDR1 SGHRS, CDR2 YFSETQ. For the CDR3, the DNA is TGCGCCAGCAGCTTGGACGGGACTAGCGGCAATGAGCAGTTCTTC. Translating it yields CASSLDGTSGNEQFF. Combining the CDR3 with reference TRBV5-1 and TRBJ2-1 gives the whole variable domain KAGVTQTPRYLIKTRGQQVTLSCSPISGHRSVSWYQQTPGQGLQFLFEYFSETQRNKGNFPGRFSGRQFSNSRSEMNVSTLELGDSALYLCASSLDGTSGNEQFFGPGTRLTVL.

This clone was detected only a few times. The rearrangement uses TRBV2 and TRBJ1-5; D is uncertain. The V gene lost 10 bases and the J gene lost 2 bases, with 15 bases spanning the gap. This CDR3 has 14 amino acids. The V gene's germline CDR1 is SNHLY and CDR2 FYNNEI. Written as DNA, the CDR3 is TGTGCCACCGCGGGGATTGGGGGCAATCAGCCCCAGCATTTT. Translated: CATAGIGGNQPQHF. Based on the CDR3 plus reference TRBV2 and TRBJ1-5, the full variable domain is EPEVTQTPSHQVTQMGQEVILRCVPISNHLYFYWYRQILGQKVEFLVSFYNNEISEKSEIFDDQFSVERPDGSNFTLKIRSTKLEDSAMYFCATAGIGGNQPQHFGDGTRLSIL.

V gene TRBV4-1 combines with J gene TRBJ1-3; 7 bases are a match to TRBD1. CDR3 length: 15 amino acids. Germline V gene data show CDR1 as MGHRA and CDR2 as YSYEKL. The junction had 7 bases not matched to a gene; V was cut back by 4 bases and J by 4 bases. This chain's CDR3 is CASSPLQGMGNTIYF. CDR3 DNA sequence: TGCGCCAGCAGCCCCTTACAGGGGATGGGAAACACCATATATTTT.

The V gene is TRBV19, the J gene TRBJ1-1; TRBD1 might be the D (6 bases). The CDR3 spans 14 residues. The germline V and J ends were trimmed by 5 bases and 3 bases, with 13 bases remaining between them. Per germline, CDR1 LNHDA and CDR2 SQIVND (reference sequence). The CDR3 reads CASSPIGGDTEAFF. The CDR3 nucleotides are TGTGCCAGTAGTCCCATAGGGGGAGACACTGAAGCTTTCTTT. Together with reference TRBV19 and TRBJ1-1, the CDR3 gives the full variable domain: DGGITQSPKYLFRKEGQNVTLSCEQNLNHDAMYWYRQDPGQGLRLIYYSQIVNDFQKGDIAEGYSVSREKKESFPLTVTSAQKNPTAFYLCASSPIGGDTEAFFGQGTRLTVV.

V gene TRBV4-1 combines with J gene TRBJ1-2; 9 nucleotides agree with TRBD1. In germline, CDR1 is MGHRA, CDR2 YSYEKL. This CDR3 has 16 residues. J was trimmed by 1 base and V by 5 bases; bases with no gene match: 8. The CDR3 coding sequence is TGCGCCAGCAGCGGTATGAGGGACAGGGTTAACTATGGCTACACCTTC. Translating gives CASSGMRDRVNYGYTF.

The V call is TRBV5-1, the J call TRBJ2-7, with 7 bases lining up with TRBD1. The CDR3 is made up of 12 amino acids. CDR1 and CDR2 from the germline V gene are SGHRS and YFSETQ. V dropped 0 bases and J dropped 6; count of bases not matched to a gene: 0. The CDR3 sequence is CASSLDRGEQYF. CDR3 DNA: TGCGCCAGCAGCTTGGACAGGGGCGAGCAGTACTTC.

The chain employs TRBV7-9 and TRBJ2-7; TRBD2 matches at 8 bases. CDR3 size: 14 residues. V shed 1 base and J 3 bases; nucleotides not matched to a gene: 2. Germline assignment: CDR1 SEHNR and CDR2 FQNEAQ (reference sequence). The CDR3 here is CASSLVGLGYEQYF. Written as DNA, the CDR3 is TGTGCCAGCAGCTTAGTGGGACTAGGCTACGAGCAGTACTTC. The full variable domain, its missing parts supplied by reference TRBV7-9 and TRBJ2-7, is DTGVSQNPRHKITKRGQNVTFRCDPISEHNRLYWYRQTLGQGPEFLTYFQNEAQLEKSRLLSDRFSAERPKGSFSTLEIQRTEQGDSAMYLCASSLVGLGYEQYFGPGTRLTVT.

As concerns this clone: This is likely a read error, given that the CDR3 carries no conserved phenylalanine or tryptophan at its end. The chain joins TRBV29-1 to TRBJ1-4; D gene uncertain. Trimming took off 7 bases at V and 7 bases at J, with 13 bases between the two ends. This CDR3 has 12 residues. CDR1 is SQVTM and CDR2 is ANQGSEA in the germline V gene. Here the CDR3 DNA reads TGCAGCGGCCTGGGGAGAGGTGAAAAACTGTTTGTT. Encoded protein: CSGLGRGEKLFV.

This clone has more than one count but fewer than ten. The chain is built from TRBV4-1 and TRBJ2-7; D is undetermined. Trimming pared 1 base from V and 6 bases from J, leaving 7 bases between. This CDR3 has 12 amino acids. Germline CDR1 MGHRA, CDR2 YSYEKL. CDR3 region: CASSQVASEQYF. The CDR3 DNA follows: TGCGCCAGCAGCCAAGTGGCCAGCGAGCAGTACTTC.

A few counts support this clone. The rearrangement joins TRBV5-1 to TRBJ1-1; 9 nucleotides agree with TRBD1. V was pared by 4 bases and J by 4 bases, with 2 bases of the junction left unmatched. This CDR3 comprises 13 residues. CDR1 is SGHRS, CDR2 YFSETQ, per germline. CDR3 sequence (DNA): TGCGCCAGCAGCCCGGGACAGGGCACTGAAGCTTTCTTT. It translates to CASSPGQGTEAFF.

The chain joins TRBV7-6 to TRBJ2-3; 10 bases map to TRBD2. The CDR3 covers 15 residues. V gave up 6 bases and J gave up 4 bases; unmatched junction bases: 7. Germline CDR1 SGHVS, CDR2 FNYEAQ. In DNA form, the CDR3 reads TGTGCCAGCAGTTTAACTAGCGGGATTTCAGATACGCAGTATTTT. This sequence encodes CASSLTSGISDTQYF. Based on the CDR3 plus reference TRBV7-6 and TRBJ2-3, the full variable domain is GAGVSQSPRYKVTKRGQDVALRCDPISGHVSLYWYRQALGQGPEFLTYFNYEAQQDKSGLPNDRFSAERPEGSISTLTIQRTEQRDSAMYRCASSLTSGISDTQYFGPGTRLTVL.